This T cell receptor (beta chain) is from a study of blood T cell repertoires in COVID-19. Study details: Acute-phase and convalescent COVID-19 samples originated in the United States, Italy and Spain. PBMCs, B-cell-depleted T cells, or T cells were the source of the cDNA or gDNA that made up the material.

The CDR3 contains 16 residues. Germline values: CDR1 LNHDA, CDR2 SQIVND (reference sequence). J gave up 0 bases and V 7 bases, and 10 bases lay outside the gene matches. Original data processing: Amplification from reference gene primers served as the basis for estimated nucleated cell counts. The table came from immunoSEQ multiplex PCR; TCRdb's copy has only in-frame clones and leaves some out. V and J calls and clone size are given by that table; D and trimming were obtained from the DNA. The sample yields approximately 81,000 clones, roughly 89% seen once. The clonotype comes from a woman in her forties or fifties in a cohort sampled during active COVID-19. Sequencing used peripheral blood. The chain carries TRBV19 and TRBJ2-7; 9 bases align to TRBD2. CDR3 sequence: CASTPGAGGHSYEQYF. CDR3 sequence (DNA): TGTGCCAGTACCCCTGGAGCGGGAGGCCACTCCTACGAGCAGTACTTC. Full variable domain (remainder filled in from reference TRBV19 and TRBJ2-7): DGGITQSPKYLFRKEGQNVTLSCEQNLNHDAMYWYRQDPGQGLRLIYYSQIVNDFQKGDIAEGYSVSREKKESFPLTVTSAQKNPTAFYLCASTPGAGGHSYEQYFGPGTRLTVT.